The T cell receptor beta chain under discussion was sequenced for a study of T cell changes during pregnancy in multiple sclerosis. V was trimmed by 3 bases and J by 4 bases, leaving 3 bases between them. The CDR3 totals 10 residues. Germline-derived CDR1 and CDR2 are DFQATT and SNEGSKA (reference sequence). The repertoire was sequenced with immunoSEQ multiplex PCR; TCRdb's copy has only in-frame clones and lacks some. Of tens of thousands of clones in the sample, roughly 87% were seen once. V gene TRBV20-1 combines with J gene TRBJ2-5, with D unresolved. Sequenced here: CD4+ T cells from peripheral blood mononuclear cells, sampled in the first trimester of pregnancy. The receptor was isolated from a female donor with multiple sclerosis, enrolled in a pregnancy study. CDR3: CSARRETQYF. CDR3 DNA sequence: TGCAGTGCTAGGAGAGAGACCCAGTACTTC.